What follows are 7 T cell receptor beta chains derived from one specimen sequenced in a study of blood T cell repertoires in COVID-19. Here immunoSEQ multiplex PCR was the method, and the copy in TCRdb shows in-frame clones only, minus some. The profile shows tens of thousands of clones, 82% of them singletons. The sequenced material came from peripheral blood. These receptor sequences come from a man aged 55 to 70 with acute or convalescent COVID-19.

This clone was detected a few times. The chain carries TRBV19 and TRBJ1-2, with D perhaps matching TRBD1 (5 bases). This CDR3 comprises 17 residues. Germline V gene lookup returns CDR1 LNHDA and CDR2 SQIVND (reference sequence). With 7 bases removed from V and 7 bases from J, the gap between germline ends came to 28 bases. Written as DNA, the CDR3 is TGTGCCAGTATCGACTTCGCGGGGGTGCGTGGCGAACGTGGCTACACCTTC. This sequence encodes CASIDFAGVRGERGYTF.

This clone appeared a few times. This chain connects TRBV5-1 to TRBJ1-1; 7 bases align to TRBD1. V lost 7 bases and J lost 0; bases outside the gene matches: 9. Germline V gene lookup returns CDR1 SGHRS and CDR2 YFSETQ. The CDR3 consists of 15 residues. The CDR3 protein is CASSPGGSMNTEAFF. In DNA, the CDR3 is TGCGCCAGCTCTCCAGGGGGGTCCATGAACACTGAAGCTTTCTTT.

This clone occurred once. The chain joins TRBV5-1 to TRBJ1-5, with D maybe TRBD1 (6 bases). CDR1 and CDR2 from the germline V gene are SGHRS and YFSETQ. V was shortened by 5 bases and J by 2 bases, with 11 bases between the two germline ends. CDR3 length equals 14 residues. The CDR3 loop is CASSQQGGNQPQHF. The CDR3, as DNA: TGCGCCAGCAGTCAACAGGGAGGCAATCAGCCCCAGCATTTT.

The rearrangement uses TRBV14 and TRBJ2-5; unclear D gene. Trimming removed 4 bases from V and 4 bases from J, with 10 bases in between. The CDR3 consists of 13 residues. Germline CDR1 and CDR2: SGHDN and FVKESK. This chain's CDR3 is CASSRGATETQYF. CDR3 bases: TGTGCCAGCAGCCGTGGAGCTACAGAGACCCAGTACTTC.

The chain has TRBV14 and TRBJ2-2; the match to TRBD2 covers 8 bases. CDR1 and CDR2 (germline): SGHDN, FVKESK. The CDR3 is 14 residues long. With V trimmed by 1 base and J by 7 bases, 2 bases remained unmatched. The CDR3 reads CASSQVAGLGELFF. As DNA, the CDR3 is TGTGCCAGCAGCCAAGTAGCGGGGCTCGGGGAGCTGTTTTTT.

CDR3 sequence (DNA): TGTGCCAGCAGCTCTAGTTTAGGGGGCGAGCAGTACTTC. Amino acids: CASSSSLGGEQYF. The chain joins TRBV11-2 to TRBJ2-7, with D possibly TRBD1 on 6 matching bases. The germline V gene has CDR1 SGHAT and CDR2 FQNNGV. Between the trimmed V and J ends, which lost 4 bases and 6 bases, there was a span of 13 bases. The CDR3 loop spans 13 amino acids.

Details on this clone: A much larger clone is a single base away; this may be a read error. This chain uses TRBV3-1 (or the pseudogene TRBV3-2) with TRBJ1-2; TRBD1 agrees at 8 bases. The J segment lost 7 bases and the V segment lost 2 bases, leaving 0 bases of the junction unmatched. The CDR3 length is 12 residues. Germline V gene sequence: CDR1 LGHDT, CDR2 YNNKEL (reference sequence). The CDR3 loop is CASSQTGGGYTF. The CDR3 coding sequence is TGTGCCAGCAGCCAAACAGGGGGTGGCTACACCTTC.